Listed below are T cell receptor beta chains from one sample, sequenced in a study of chemoradiotherapy in HPV16-positive cancers. Method: immunoSEQ multiplex PCR; TCRdb's copy keeps in-frame clones and lacks some. The profile shows around 12,000 clones, roughly nine tenths of them singletons. The material was blood, obtained from a patient who underwent chemoradiotherapy. The receptors shown here come from a human donor with HPV-associated anogenital cancer. Each CDR3 is given with its conserved first and last residue. D genes are given only for firm matches. Size is omitted from some rows. Given values are once, few, many or a class for expanded clones.

abundance	v_gene	j_gene	len	d_gene	CDR3nt	CDR3aa
few	TRBV7-3	TRBJ2-7	13	.	TGTGCCAGCAGCCTGCAGGGGGGAAACGAGCAGTACTTC	CASSLQGGNEQYF
.	TRBV9	TRBJ2-3	15	TRBD2	TGTGCCAGCCACGAGGAGCGGGAGCTTGCAGATACGCAGTATTTT	CASHEERELADTQYF
.	TRBV11-3	TRBJ2-1	16	TRBD1	TGTGCCAGCAGCAGCCGTCCCGGGACAGGGGCGAATGAGCAGTTCTTC	CASSSRPGTGANEQFF
once	TRBV19	TRBJ2-2	15	.	TGTGCCAGTACCGAAATTTTCCTGGGGGCCGGGGAGCTGTTTTTT	CASTEIFLGAGELFF
.	TRBV5-6	TRBJ2-1	11	TRBD2	TGTGCCAGCGTCTGGGGGGGGAAGCAGTTCTTC	CASVWGGKQFF
.	TRBV2	TRBJ2-1	14	TRBD2	TGTGCCAGCAGTGGAGGTAGCGGGAACGTTGAGCAGTTCTTC	CASSGGSGNVEQFF
.	TRBV28	TRBJ2-7	11	.	TGTGCCAGCAGTTTAGTCGGCGAGCAGTACTTC	CASSLVGEQYF
.	TRBV7-7	TRBJ2-2	16	TRBD2	TGTGCTAGCAGCCTGACTAGCGGGACTAACACCGGGGAGCTGTTTTTT	CASSLTSGTNTGELFF
.	TRBV27	TRBJ1-5	16	TRBD1	TGTGCCAGCTCGAGGGGACAGTTTTTTAGCAATCAGCCCCAGCATTTT	CASSRGQFFSNQPQHF
.	TRBV11-2	TRBJ1-6	15	.	TGTGCCAGCAGTTCAGGACCGACCTTCAATTCACCCCTCCACTTT	CASSSGPTFNSPLHF
.	TRBV7-2	TRBJ2-7	14	TRBD1	TGTGCCAGCAGCGTCGGGACAGCTGAGTACGAGCAGTACTTC	CASSVGTAEYEQYF
.	TRBV4-2	TRBJ1-3	24	.	.	CASSQGTGGVLWKHHIFSARTIYF